One and the same sample provided the 26 T cell receptor beta chains below, sequenced in a study of identical twins. TCRdb reprocessed the 5' RACE reads with MiXCR, giving one entry per CDR3 protein. The sample has approximately 490,000 distinct CDR3 sequences; 20% to 25% are singletons. The same sample was also used in a study of yellow fever vaccine responses in identical twins.

The sequenced sample consisted of CD4+ T cells sorted from blood. These TCRs come from a woman aged 18 to 35 in good health.

There are a few counts of this clonotype. This rearrangement joins TRBV5-4 to TRBJ2-3, with TRBD2 matching 10 bases. V trimming: 0 bases; J trimming: 7 bases; junction bases outside the gene matches: 5. Germline CDR1 reads SGHNT; CDR2 reads YYREEE (reference sequence). The CDR3 consists of 15 residues. The CDR3 DNA reads TGTGCCAGCAGCTTGGCCGGGACTAGCGTTAATACGCAGTATTTT. Its translation is CASSLAGTSVNTQYF. Filled out from reference TRBV5-4 and TRBJ2-3, the complete variable domain reads ETGVTQSPTHLIKTRGQQVTLRCSSQSGHNTVSWYQQALGQGPQFIFQYYREEENGRGNFPPRFSGLQFPNYSSELNVNALELDDSALYLCASSLAGTSVNTQYFGPGTRLTVL.

The rearrangement uses TRBV28 and TRBJ2-4, with D perhaps matching TRBD1 (6 bases). The CDR3 has 18 residues. Trimming took off 3 bases at V and 2 bases at J, with 20 bases between the two ends. Germline assignment: CDR1 MDHEN and CDR2 SYDVKM. The chain's CDR3 is CASSLTYRVIDSKNIQYF. CDR3 DNA: TGTGCCAGCAGTTTGACATACAGGGTGATCGATTCCAAAAACATTCAGTACTTC. Full variable domain (outside the CDR3, taken from reference TRBV28 and TRBJ2-4): DVKVTQSSRYLVKRTGEKVFLECVQDMDHENMFWYRQDPGLGLRLIYFSYDVKMKEKGDIPEGYSVSREKKERFSLILESASTNQTSMYLCASSLTYRVIDSKNIQYFGAGTRLSVL.

The sample holds a few counts of this clonotype. The V call is TRBV12-3 or TRBV12-4, the J call TRBJ2-3; 12 bases are a match to TRBD2. CDR3 length: 16 amino acids. V lost 5 bases, J lost 2 bases, and 5 bases stayed unmatched. In nucleotides, the CDR3 is TGTGCCAGCAGTCAAAGGACTAGCGGGACCACAGATACGCAGTATTTT. It codes for CASSQRTSGTTDTQYF.

This chain connects TRBV4-1 to TRBJ1-4; the D is unclear. In germline, CDR1 is MGHRA, CDR2 YSYEKL. With 4 bases removed from V and 4 bases from J, the gap between germline ends came to 7 bases. The CDR3 consists of 13 residues. CDR3 region: CASSLQVNEKLFF. The CDR3 DNA reads as TGCGCCAGCAGCCTCCAGGTTAATGAAAAACTGTTTTTT.

This clonotype was detected a few times. The genes are TRBV10-2 and TRBJ2-2; 7 positions match TRBD2. V lost 10 bases, J lost 7 bases, and 9 bases stayed unmatched. Looked up from germline, CDR1 is WSHSY and CDR2 is SAAADI. The CDR3 totals 13 residues. DNA for the CDR3: TGCGCCACCACTGGGACTACGAGCGGGGAGCTGTTTTTT. Protein: CATTGTTSGELFF.

V gene TRBV7-8 combines with J gene TRBJ2-7; 15 bases match TRBD2. The CDR3 spans 17 residues. Germline V gene sequence: CDR1 SGHVS, CDR2 FQNEAQ. V dropped 1 base and J dropped 2; count of bases not matched to a gene: 3. The CDR3 loop reads CASSLGGLAGGPYEQYV. CDR3 DNA: TGTGCCAGCAGCTTAGGGGGACTAGCGGGGGGACCCTACGAGCAGTACGTC.

This clonotype appeared a few times. This chain links TRBV20-1 with TRBJ2-2, with TRBD2 identical over 10 bases. The CDR3 contains 16 residues. Germline CDR1 and CDR2: DFQATT and SNEGSKA (reference sequence). J was trimmed by 6 bases and V by 0 bases; bases with no gene match: 7. The CDR3 here is CSARDSEAGGPGELFF. CDR3 bases: TGCAGTGCTAGAGATTCTGAAGCGGGGGGGCCCGGGGAGCTGTTTTTT.

CDR3 loop: CSAMKGGEQFF. The CDR3 DNA reads TGCAGCGCGATGAAGGGGGGGGAGCAGTTCTTC. V usage is TRBV29-1 and J usage is TRBJ2-1; a possible D gene is TRBD2 (7 bases). Germline-derived CDR1 and CDR2 are SQVTM and ANQGSEA. The germline V and J ends were trimmed by 7 bases and 10 bases, with 14 bases remaining between them. The CDR3 is made up of 11 amino acids.

V gene TRBV12-5 combines with J gene TRBJ2-2, with TRBD2 matching 10 bases. The J segment lost 6 bases and the V segment lost 6 bases, leaving 7 bases of the junction unmatched. Germline V CDR1 and CDR2: LGHNT, FRNRAP. CDR3 length equals 15 residues. The CDR3 loop reads CASGPSGRGAGELFF. The CDR3 DNA sequence: TGTGCTAGTGGCCCCAGCGGGAGGGGTGCCGGGGAGCTGTTTTTT.

The V call is TRBV5-5, the J call TRBJ2-7, with D unresolved. Per germline, CDR1 SGHKS and CDR2 YYEKEE (reference sequence). The germline V and J ends were trimmed by 2 bases and 0 bases, with 9 bases remaining between them. The CDR3 spans 14 residues. The CDR3 is CASSLGYYSYEQYF. The DNA for the CDR3 is TGTGCCAGCAGCTTAGGGTATTACTCCTACGAGCAGTACTTC. Variable domain in full (rest from reference TRBV5-5 and TRBJ2-7): DAGVTQSPTHLIKTRGQQVTLRCSPISGHKSVSWYQQVLGQGPQFIFQYYEKEERGRGNFPDRFSARQFPNYSSELNVNALLLGDSALYLCASSLGYYSYEQYFGPGTRLTVT.

The V and J genes are TRBV4-1 and TRBJ2-3; 8 nucleotides align to TRBD2. J gave up 3 bases and V 0 bases, and 8 bases lay outside the gene matches. Germline V gene data show CDR1 as MGHRA and CDR2 as YSYEKL. The CDR3 runs to 17 residues. DNA of the CDR3: TGCGCCAGCAGCCAAGATGGGGCGGGGGGTTCGACAGATACGCAGTATTTT. As protein: CASSQDGAGGSTDTQYF.

This clonotype was observed a handful of times. The V gene is TRBV7-2, the J gene TRBJ1-1; D uncertain. The V end lost 5 bases, the J end lost 10 bases, and 11 bases lay between the germline ends. The CDR3 consists of 11 residues. Germline V CDR1 and CDR2: SGHTA, FQGNSA. The CDR3 is CASSAYQGAFF. CDR3 in DNA: TGTGCCAGCAGCGCATACCAAGGAGCTTTCTTT.

This clonotype came up a few times. The V call is TRBV10-3, the J call TRBJ2-3; D is perhaps TRBD1 or TRBD2 (5 bases each). This CDR3 region has 14 residues. Trimming pared 2 bases from V and 2 bases from J, leaving 8 bases between. The germline CDR1 and CDR2 sequences are ENHRY and SYGVKD. The CDR3, as DNA: TGTGCCATCAGTGAGAGGGGAGTCACAGATACGCAGTATTTT. Translated, it gives CAISERGVTDTQYF.

The V and J genes are TRBV12-3 or TRBV12-4 and TRBJ2-1, with 8 bases lining up with TRBD1. V lost 6 bases, J lost 8 bases, and 9 bases stayed unmatched. The CDR3 is 14 residues long. DNA for the CDR3: TGTGCCAGCAGCTGGGTATCGACAGGGGATGAGCAGTTCTTC. It translates to CASSWVSTGDEQFF.

In this sample, this clonotype turned up a few times. CDR3 amino acids: CASTSEQGSFLSYNEQFF. For the CDR3, the DNA is TGTGCCAGCACGTCTGAACAGGGGTCTTTCCTCTCCTACAATGAGCAGTTCTTC. The chain combines TRBV2 with TRBJ2-1, with 7 bases identical to TRBD1. The germline V gene encodes CDR1 SNHLY and CDR2 FYNNEI. J was trimmed by 0 bases and V by 7 bases; bases with no gene match: 15. There are 18 residues in the CDR3. The full variable domain, completed using reference TRBV2 and TRBJ2-1, is EPEVTQTPSHQVTQMGQEVILRCVPISNHLYFYWYRQILGQKVEFLVSFYNNEISEKSEIFDDQFSVERPDGSNFTLKIRSTKLEDSAMYFCASTSEQGSFLSYNEQFFGPGTRLTVL.

This clonotype was seen more than once but under ten times. The chain uses TRBV7-6 and TRBJ2-5, with 8 bases fitting TRBD1. With 5 bases clipped from V and 4 bases from J, the junction kept 6 bases outside the gene matches. This CDR3 is built from 14 residues. CDR1 SGHVS and CDR2 FNYEAQ come from the germline V gene. CDR3 sequence reads: CASSPIGQGETQYF. The CDR3 DNA reads as TGTGCCAGCAGCCCCATTGGACAGGGAGAGACCCAGTACTTC.

The V gene is TRBV25-1, the J gene TRBJ2-7; no clear D gene. The CDR3 covers 15 residues. V gave up 1 base and J gave up 2 bases, with 12 bases separating them. CDR1 is MGHDK, CDR2 SYGVNS, per germline. The chain's CDR3 is CASSESGVGTYEQYV. In DNA, the CDR3 is TGTGCCAGCAGTGAATCGGGTGTGGGAACCTACGAGCAGTACGTC.

This chain links TRBV20-1 with TRBJ2-7; TRBD2 matches 7 bases. Germline loops: CDR1 DFQATT, CDR2 SNEGSKA (reference sequence). This CDR3 is 13 amino acids long. V trimming: 4 bases; J trimming: 7 bases; junction bases outside the gene matches: 10. The CDR3 sequence is CSANLREPREQYF. CDR3 DNA: TGCAGTGCTAACTTGCGGGAGCCGAGGGAGCAGTACTTC.

This chain uses TRBV5-1 with TRBJ1-2; 8 positions match TRBD1. V lost 6 bases and J lost 6; bases outside the gene matches: 10. The CDR3 loop spans 14 amino acids. Germline assignment: CDR1 SGHRS and CDR2 YFSETQ. For the CDR3, the DNA is TGCGCCAGCACGCAGTCCACAGGGGGGCATGGCTACACCTTC. It codes for CASTQSTGGHGYTF.

The rearrangement links TRBV4-1 to TRBJ2-1, with 11 positions matching TRBD2. Losses at the gene ends were 3 bases for V and 4 bases for J; bases not matched to a gene: 8. CDR3 length: 17 amino acids. Germline lookup yields CDR1 MGHRA and CDR2 YSYEKL. CDR3 sequence (DNA): TGCGCCAGCAGCCAGAGGGGGGCTAGCGGGGGGTACAATGAGCAGTTCTTC. It is translated as CASSQRGASGGYNEQFF.

This clonotype has a handful of counts. The chain employs TRBV5-1 and TRBJ2-2, with 7 bases identical to TRBD1. V shed 4 bases and J 3 bases; nucleotides not matched to a gene: 6. CDR1 is SGHRS, CDR2 YFSETQ, per germline. The CDR3 length is 15 residues. The CDR3 region is CASSTDRPDTGELFF. The CDR3 nucleotides are TGCGCCAGCAGCACGGACAGGCCGGACACCGGGGAGCTGTTTTTT. The whole variable domain, filled in from reference TRBV5-1 and TRBJ2-2, reads KAGVTQTPRYLIKTRGQQVTLSCSPISGHRSVSWYQQTPGQGLQFLFEYFSETQRNKGNFPGRFSGRQFSNSRSEMNVSTLELGDSALYLCASSTDRPDTGELFFGEGSRLTVL.

The chain uses TRBV28 and TRBJ2-2, with D unclear. This CDR3 is 11 amino acids long. The V gene lost 8 bases and the J gene lost 3 bases, with 4 bases spanning the gap. CDR1 MDHEN and CDR2 SYDVKM come from the germline V gene. CDR3 coding DNA: TGTGCCAGCCTTGACACCGGGGAGCTGTTTTTT. It is translated as CASLDTGELFF.

V gene TRBV6-5 combines with J gene TRBJ2-5; 7 bases line up with TRBD1. V gave up 2 bases and J gave up 2 bases; unmatched junction bases: 5. The CDR3 consists of 15 residues. The germline gives CDR1 MNHEY, CDR2 SVGAGI. CDR3 sequence: CASSYQTGWQETQYF. The CDR3, as DNA: TGTGCCAGCAGTTACCAGACAGGGTGGCAAGAGACCCAGTACTTC.

The chain employs TRBV14 and TRBJ2-7; D ambiguous. Germline V lookup: CDR1 SGHDN, CDR2 FVKESK. The CDR3 consists of 14 residues. Trimming stripped 3 bases from V and 4 bases from J, with 13 bases between. The CDR3 sequence: CASSHKYSRYEQYF. For the CDR3, the DNA is TGTGCCAGCAGCCACAAGTACTCCCGGTACGAGCAGTACTTC.

This clonotype was observed a few times. The chain joins TRBV6-5 to TRBJ2-7, with 7 bases fitting TRBD2. Germline-derived CDR1 and CDR2 are MNHEY and SVGAGI. The V and J ends lost 0 bases and 4 bases, in that order; junction bases with no gene match: 9. The CDR3 loop spans 16 amino acids. The DNA for the CDR3 is TGTGCCAGCAGTTACTCAAGGGGCAGCGGGATATACGAGCAGTACTTC. The encoded protein is CASSYSRGSGIYEQYF.

The genes are TRBV6-6 and TRBJ2-1; TRBD1 is a possible D gene (5 bases). V was pared by 7 bases and J by 3 bases, with 10 bases between. Germline V CDR1 and CDR2: MNHNY, SVGAGI (reference sequence). The CDR3 spans 13 residues. DNA for the CDR3: TGTGCCAGCAAGGACACCCTCTACAATGAGCAGTTCTTC. This codes for CASKDTLYNEQFF.